This T cell receptor beta chain was identified during a study of T-cell memory formation after mild COVID-19. On the study more broadly: Clusters were largely donor specific. Study-level findings and limits: The study found contracting CD4+ clones mainly in CM and EM and contracting CD8+ clones in EMRA. Proof of SARS-CoV-2 specificity was absent for the second-wave clones that crested on day 37.

In its sample, this clonotype was seen many times. Its antigen remains unknown. TCRdb independently ran MiXCR on the 5' RACE reads; one entry per CDR3 protein. The table shows 90,000 to 120,000 distinct CDR3 sequences, with around an eighth occurring only once. Trimming cost V 4 bases and J 1 base; bases outside gene matches: 0. This CDR3 region has 15 residues. CDR1 and CDR2 (germline): MRHNA, SNTAGT. V is TRBV6-4 and J is TRBJ2-3, with 12 bases aligning to TRBD2. The TCR was taken from a young man who had mild COVID-19 (a few samples of this study predate the infection). Cell type and time point are not known. Sequenced: PBMCs or a T cell subset sorted from them (not recorded which). In DNA, the CDR3 is TGTGCCAGCAGTGGGACTAGCGGGGGCACAGATACGCAGTATTTT. Residues: CASSGTSGGTDTQYF.